The present TCR beta chain was sequenced within a study of response to subunit inactivated influenza vaccine. CDR3 size: 16 residues. CDR1 and CDR2 (germline): SQVTM, ANQGSEA. Trimming removed 6 bases from V and 2 bases from J, with 22 bases in between. TCRdb reanalysed the RT-PCR reads using MiXCR and keeps one entry per CDR3 protein. The table has around 790,000 distinct CDR3 sequences, 21% seen once. The TCR sequence derives from a man between 50 and 59 years old who received an inactivated influenza vaccine. Specimen: PBMCs from blood, collected about 5 days after vaccination. The gene calls are TRBV29-1 and TRBJ2-5; D is possibly TRBD2 (6 bases). CDR3 nucleotides: TGCAGCGTCGATGATAATAAGCGGGCAACTCAAGAGACCCAGTACTTC. It specifies CSVDDNKRATQETQYF.